One and the same sample provided the 16 T cell receptor beta chains below, sequenced in a study of cytomegalovirus exposure and HLA in healthy donors. PCR involved 60 Vbeta and 13 Jbeta primers. TCRdb's copy holds only in-frame clones and misses some; the assay was immunoSEQ multiplex PCR. The sample shows about 200,000 clones, roughly four fifths of them seen only once. The sequenced material came from PBMCs. Every receptor here comes from a man younger than 40 in good health and CMV-seronegative.

The chain is built from TRBV5-1 and TRBJ1-4; D possibly corresponds to TRBD1 (5 bases). The CDR3 is made up of 13 amino acids. Germline lookup yields CDR1 SGHRS and CDR2 YFSETQ. With 5 bases removed from V and 6 bases from J, the gap between germline ends came to 11 bases. The CDR3 loop reads CASRRGLDEKLFF. The CDR3 nucleotides read TGCGCCAGCAGGCGGGGCTTAGATGAAAAACTGTTTTTT.

V gene TRBV28 combines with J gene TRBJ1-3; D gene ambiguous. The CDR3 consists of 12 residues. Germline V gene lookup returns CDR1 MDHEN and CDR2 SYDVKM. Deletions cut 1 base from V and 8 bases from J, with 6 bases between. CDR3 sequence reads: CASSLSPYTIYF. The CDR3 DNA reads TGTGCCAGCAGTTTATCTCCCTACACCATATATTTT. Full variable domain (rest looked up from reference TRBV28 and TRBJ1-3): DVKVTQSSRYLVKRTGEKVFLECVQDMDHENMFWYRQDPGLGLRLIYFSYDVKMKEKGDIPEGYSVSREKKERFSLILESASTNQTSMYLCASSLSPYTIYFGEGSWLTVV.

The chain recombines TRBV21-1 with TRBJ2-2; the table's D call, TRBD2, was not checked against the DNA. TRBV21-1 is listed as a pseudogene. This CDR3 has 16 residues. As DNA, the CDR3 is TGTGCCAGCAGCAAATCGTGGCGGGTGAACACCGGGGAGCTGTTTTTT. Residues: CASSKSWRVNTGELFF.

The V and J genes are TRBV7-3 and TRBJ2-3; 10 bases are a match to TRBD1. Germline V gives CDR1 SGHTA, CDR2 FQGTGA. This CDR3 region has 14 residues. The V segment lost 4 bases and the J segment 4 bases; nucleotides outside the gene matches: 2. This CDR3 reads CASSSGQGADTQYF. The CDR3 coding sequence is TGTGCCAGCAGCTCCGGACAGGGGGCAGATACGCAGTATTTT.

V is TRBV27 and J is TRBJ2-7; TRBD2 matches 7 bases. The V gene end was trimmed by 5 bases and the J gene end by 3 bases; junction bases not matched to a gene: 4. From germline, CDR1 is MNHEY and CDR2 SMNVEV (reference sequence). This CDR3 has 13 residues. CDR3 loop: CASSPRGVYEQYF. CDR3 nucleotide sequence: TGTGCCAGCAGTCCCCGGGGGGTCTACGAGCAGTACTTC.

This rearrangement joins TRBV10-2 to TRBJ2-5, with D hard to call. There are 14 residues in the CDR3. The germline V gene encodes CDR1 WSHSY and CDR2 SAAADI. Trimming removed 1 base from V and 7 bases from J, with 13 bases in between. The CDR3 loop is CASSELKEIGTQYF. In nucleotides, the CDR3 is TGCGCCAGCAGTGAGTTAAAGGAGATAGGGACCCAGTACTTC.

The chain has TRBV25-1 and TRBJ1-5; unclear D gene. CDR3 length equals 16 residues. Germline CDR1 MGHDK, CDR2 SYGVNS. V lost 1 base and J lost 0, with 10 bases in between. CDR3: CASSESGPYSNQPQHF. As DNA, the CDR3 is TGTGCCAGCAGTGAATCTGGGCCCTATAGCAATCAGCCCCAGCATTTT.

This chain connects TRBV28 to TRBJ2-6; D may be TRBD1 (6 bases). Germline V gene sequence: CDR1 MDHEN, CDR2 SYDVKM. The CDR3 has 16 residues. V lost 5 bases, J lost 2 bases, and 13 bases lay in between. CDR3 sequence reads: CASSEPRQAGANVLTF. The DNA for the CDR3 is TGTGCCAGCAGTGAGCCAAGACAGGCTGGGGCCAACGTCCTGACTTTC.

The chain joins TRBV13 to TRBJ2-7; 7 bases are shared with TRBD1. CDR3 length: 14 residues. The J segment lost 9 bases and the V segment lost 7 bases, leaving 15 bases of the junction unmatched. The germline CDR1 and CDR2 sequences are PRHDT and FYEKMQ (reference sequence). CDR3 region: CASKDRDSPGLQYF. CDR3 coding DNA: TGTGCCAGCAAAGACAGGGATTCACCGGGTCTGCAGTACTTC.

The chain is built from TRBV6-5 and TRBJ2-5; a possible D gene is TRBD2 (5 bases). From germline, CDR1 is MNHEY and CDR2 SVGAGI. V was shortened by 5 bases and J by 6 bases, with 19 bases between the two germline ends. This CDR3 is 15 amino acids long. The DNA of the CDR3 is TGTGCCAGCAGTCCTTATGTGGGAGAAATAAAGACCCAGTACTTC. Translating it yields CASSPYVGEIKTQYF.

This sequence joins TRBV20-1 and TRBJ2-5; possibly TRBD2 for D (5 bases). This CDR3 contains 11 residues. Between the trimmed V and J ends, which lost 1 base and 5 bases, there was a span of 5 bases. Germline-derived CDR1 and CDR2 are DFQATT and SNEGSKA (reference sequence). In nucleotides, the CDR3 is TGCAGTGCTAGAGGGGAGGAGACCCAGTACTTC. It is translated as CSARGEETQYF.

The rearrangement uses TRBV10-1 and TRBJ2-1; TRBD2 is a possible D gene (6 bases). The germline CDR1 and CDR2 sequences are WNHNN and SYGVQD (reference sequence). The CDR3 extends over 15 amino acids. Trimming stripped 2 bases from V and 5 bases from J, with 13 bases between. The CDR3 nucleotides read TGCGCCAGCAGTGAGGGGGGAGGCCGGGACAATGAGCAGTTCTTC. Translation gives CASSEGGGRDNEQFF.

Only one count was recorded for this clone. The chain recombines TRBV29-1 with TRBJ2-7, with D maybe TRBD2 (6 bases). Trimming cost V 7 bases and J 2 bases, with 18 bases left between them. The CDR3 sequence is 14 residues long. Germline CDR1 is SQVTM and CDR2 is ANQGSEA. The CDR3 sequence: CSAHLTGVPYEQYF. Here the CDR3 DNA reads TGCAGCGCCCACCTGACGGGAGTCCCCTACGAGCAGTACTTC.

This chain joins TRBV19 and TRBJ2-7; unclear D gene. Between the trimmed V and J ends, which lost 5 bases and 3 bases, there was a span of 11 bases. Germline V gene data show CDR1 as LNHDA and CDR2 as SQIVND (reference sequence). This CDR3 region has 13 residues. CDR3 in DNA: TGTGCCAGTAGTTTGAGGCCATACTACGAGCAGTACTTC. It is translated as CASSLRPYYEQYF.

The rearrangement joins TRBV15 to TRBJ2-2, with a possible D match to TRBD2 (5 bases). Germline values: CDR1 LNHNV, CDR2 YYDKDF (reference sequence). The CDR3 sequence is 13 residues long. V was shortened by 9 bases and J by 7 bases, with 15 bases between the two germline ends. In DNA form, the CDR3 reads TGTGCCACTAGGCCAGCGGCGCGCGGGGAGCTGTTTTTT. This codes for CATRPAARGELFF.

CDR3 residues: CASSPRPGLIMQYF. In DNA form, the CDR3 reads TGTGCCAGTAGTCCACGTCCGGGACTAATCATGCAGTACTTC. V is TRBV19 and J is TRBJ2-7, with 7 positions matching TRBD2. This CDR3 region has 14 residues. The trim removed 5 bases at V and 9 bases at J, leaving 13 bases unmatched. Germline CDR1 is LNHDA and CDR2 is SQIVND (reference sequence).